A single sample is the source of the 3 T cell receptor beta chains below, sequenced in a study of shared clonotypes between healthy human individuals. Produced via immunoSEQ multiplex PCR; TCRdb's table is partial and in-frame only. The sample carries more than 2,000,000 clones, approximately 94% recorded once. Sequencing used naive CD4+ T cells sorted from blood. Described subset: CD45RA+ positively selected. The source is a man younger than 30 in good health.

The V and J genes are TRBV5-6 and TRBJ2-5; D is unresolved. CDR1 SGHDT and CDR2 YYEEEE come from the germline V gene. Trimming cost V 5 bases and J 3 bases, with 17 bases left between them. CDR3 length equals 15 residues. CDR3 loop: CASRPLGTGEETQYF. The DNA of the CDR3 is TGTGCCAGCAGGCCCCTGGGAACCGGAGAAGAGACCCAGTACTTC.

The chain employs TRBV5-1 and TRBJ1-2; the D gene is possibly TRBD1 (5 bases). This CDR3 is built from 15 residues. The V and J ends lost 0 bases and 8 bases respectively, with 17 bases between them. The V gene's germline CDR1 is SGHRS and CDR2 YFSETQ. CDR3 sequence (DNA): TGCGCCAGCAGCTTGGCCTCCGCCAGGGACGCAGGCTACACCTTC. This translates into CASSLASARDAGYTF.

This clone has a handful of counts. The CDR3 DNA reads as TGTGCCAGCAGCCCTTTTCCCAGGGGCGGCTACACCTTC. It encodes CASSPFPRGGYTF. This chain connects TRBV21-1 to TRBJ1-2; TRBD1 is the table's D call and was not checked against the DNA. TRBV21-1 constitutes a pseudogene. This CDR3 has 13 amino acids.